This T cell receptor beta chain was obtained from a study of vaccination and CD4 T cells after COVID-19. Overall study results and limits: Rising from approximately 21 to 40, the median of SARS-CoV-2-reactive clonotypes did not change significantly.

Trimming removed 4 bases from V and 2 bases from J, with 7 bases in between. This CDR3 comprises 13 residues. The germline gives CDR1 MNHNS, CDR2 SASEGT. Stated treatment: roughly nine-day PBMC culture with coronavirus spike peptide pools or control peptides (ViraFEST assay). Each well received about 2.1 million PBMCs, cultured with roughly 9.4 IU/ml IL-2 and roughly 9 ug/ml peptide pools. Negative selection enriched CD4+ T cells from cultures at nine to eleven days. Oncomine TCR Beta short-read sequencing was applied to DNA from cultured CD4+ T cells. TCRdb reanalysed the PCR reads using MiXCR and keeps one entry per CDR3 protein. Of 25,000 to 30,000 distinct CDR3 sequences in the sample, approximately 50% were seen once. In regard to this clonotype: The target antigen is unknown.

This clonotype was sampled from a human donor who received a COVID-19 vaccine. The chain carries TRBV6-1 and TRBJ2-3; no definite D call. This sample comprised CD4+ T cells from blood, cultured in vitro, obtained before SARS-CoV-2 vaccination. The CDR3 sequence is CASSVYHTDTQYF. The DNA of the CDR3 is TGTGCCAGCAGTGTCTATCACACAGATACGCAGTATTTT.